This T cell receptor (beta chain) was identified in a study of blood T cell repertoires in COVID-19. Study in general: The origin of the acute and convalescent COVID-19 samples was the United States, Italy and Spain.

Recruited during active infection, patients (from Seattle) were subsequently followed longitudinally. Study processing details: Reference gene primer amplification gave estimated nucleated cell counts. Clones were read by immunoSEQ multiplex PCR, and TCRdb kept only the in-frame ones, dropping some. Clonal size and the V and J genes are those of that table, whereas D and trimming came from the DNA. The table records some 310,000 clones, nearly 90% of them present only once. V was cut by 3 bases and J by 4 bases, with 10 bases left in between. The germline V gene encodes CDR1 LNHDA and CDR2 SQIVND (reference sequence). The CDR3 sequence is 14 residues long.

Sequenced material: peripheral blood. The TCR was taken from a woman in her thirties or forties with COVID-19, enrolled during active disease. The V call is TRBV19, the J call TRBJ1-5; no clear D gene. The CDR3 sequence is CASSIVSSNQPQHF. CDR3 nucleotide sequence: TGTGCCAGTAGTATTGTTAGTAGTAATCAGCCCCAGCATTTT.